The text below deals with one T cell receptor beta chain. This clone was detected a few times. This receptor's antigen is unknown. No base qualities exist here, and no much larger clone lies one base off it. This specimen comes from a study of beta chain features in type 1 diabetes (dated by TCRdb to the late 2010s). For the study in its entirety: Mean age, gender distribution, total cell number and subset yield did not differ between patients and healthy donors. In the study, recently diagnosed type 1 diabetes patients and matched healthy donors were compared on the TCRB repertoires of their sorted circulating CD4+ T cell subsets. A total of 100 million to 110 million sorted cells were examined across all samples, and a strong correlation was observed between cell number per subset and RNA yield. Naive and central memory subsets were obtained from all 28 donors, but regulatory and stem cell-like memory subsets were isolated from only 8 patients and roughly 8 healthy donors.

A single peripheral blood draw of around 0.11 L on average was collected from each donor into heparinised tubes. Using a panel that included CD45RO, CCR7, CD25, CD127, CD95 and CD27, naive, central memory, regulatory and stem cell-like memory CD4+ T cells were sorted on a BD FACSAria II. Purity was above 95% for every sorted population. PBMCs were separated immediately by Lymphoprep density gradient centrifugation and were stained directly, without being cultured. Samples were stained and sorted in pairs, with one healthy donor and one patient per experiment, so that batch effects were minimized. The entire isolated RNA was reverse transcribed using the High Capacity cDNA Reverse Transcription Kit, and thus expressed TCRB transcripts were sequenced. Deep immunoSEQ sequencing was applied to naive, central memory and regulatory T cell samples, giving an average of roughly 3.5 million total reads per sample. After sorted cells were lysed in RLT buffer, RNA was extracted with DNase-treated RNeasy Micro or Mini kits, with the choice depending on cell number. To prevent cross-contamination, each cell subset was processed individually, whereas patient and healthy donor samples were processed jointly. TCRB sequences were amplified from cDNA with the immunoSEQ multiplex PCR, producing 87-bp fragments spanning the CDR3 region. Sequencing of the amplicons was done on the Illumina HiSeq platform. From the authors' description of their analysis: Synthetic template baselines were used to correct PCR bias computationally, reads within Hamming distance 2 were collapsed, and singletons that could not be merged were discarded. Reads were aligned against IMGT so that V, D and J genes, CDR3 length and insertions or deletions at six rearrangement sites could be assigned. Clonotype counts were normalized to sorted cell number within each subset before computing true diversity and Gini coefficients with the tcR R package. The overlap coefficient, calculated on TCRB nucleotide sequences, was used to measure repertoire sharing. TCRdb limited this immuneACCESS table to in-frame rearrangements with V and J called. A share of clones is missing; checked studies link under half to unresolved V genes, and the rest is unexplained. V, J and clone size derive from that table, while D and trimming were established from the DNA sequence. Across this sample there are about 140,000 clones, with about 13% seen only once. In total, the top ten clones hold 1% to 1.5% of the sample.

Broader findings and caveats from the paper: In all four CD4+ subsets, TCRB CDR3 length was moderately but significantly shorter in type 1 diabetes patients. Because small numbers of individuals were included in the HLA sub-analyses, any influence of HLA type on TCRB rearrangement was left unresolved. At VDJ recombination sites, type 1 diabetes patients had fewer insertions and more deleted nucleotides, which implies abnormalities in thymic rearrangement. PCR may preferentially amplify shorter templates, but because patient and control samples were amplified and corrected together, any resulting skew would affect both groups equally. Naive, central memory and regulatory TCRB repertoires appeared to be more similar among patients than among healthy donors. Because cDNA was sequenced instead of genomic DNA, highly expressing activated cells could be over-represented, though the groups showed no difference in activation or CD3 levels.

The sequence was obtained from a man aged 18 to 29 with type 1 diabetes. Sequenced input: central memory CD4+ T cells from blood.

The DNA sequence follows: TGTGCCAGCCTTGGAGGGGGCCAAGAGACCCAGTACTTC. It translates to CASLGGGQETQYF. The rearranged segments are TRBV28 and TRBJ2-5, with the D gene tentatively TRBD1 or TRBD2, based on 6 matching bases in each. From cysteine to phenylalanine, the CDR3 is 13 amino acids long. Only CDR3 DNA is held: 39 bases, read in frame from base 1. The germline V gene sets CDR1 to MDHEN and CDR2 to SYDVKM. Between the V and J ends, shortened by 8 bases and 1 base respectively, the junction contains 11 bases.